This entry lists 29 T cell receptor beta chains sequenced from one sample in a study of OX40 agonist ivuxolimab in advanced cancers. Assay used: immunoSEQ multiplex PCR; TCRdb lists only in-frame clones, some missing. Of about 72,000 clones listed, approximately 81% are singletons. The specimen was CD4+ or CD8+ T cells sorted from blood, collected in a trial of the OX40 agonist ivuxolimab. The receptor set was obtained from an adult with an advanced solid tumor such as melanoma, head and neck, liver or kidney cancer.

J is TRBJ2-1 and V is TRBV6-5; 8 positions match TRBD1. J lost 1 base, V lost 10 bases, and 9 bases had no gene match. The CDR3 covers 15 residues. Germline-derived CDR1 and CDR2 are MNHEY and SVGAGI. CDR3 DNA: TGTGCCACCCGAAGGGGACAGGTATCCTACAATGAGCAGTTCTTC. Its translation: CATRRGQVSYNEQFF.

This clone was recorded once. The V gene is TRBV4-1, the J gene TRBJ2-7; 8 bases align to TRBD1. This CDR3 region has 15 residues. Looked up from germline, CDR1 is MGHRA and CDR2 is YSYEKL. The junction had 4 bases not matched to a gene; V was cut back by 1 base and J by 2 bases. CDR3 region: CASSQGQGAAYEQYF. The CDR3 nucleotides are TGCGCCAGCAGCCAAGGGCAGGGGGCCGCCTACGAGCAGTACTTC.

The chain combines TRBV7-2 with TRBJ2-7; TRBD1 aligns across 7 bases. Germline V gene sequence: CDR1 SGHTA, CDR2 FQGNSA. There are 12 residues in the CDR3. J gave up 12 bases and V 3 bases, and 8 bases lay outside the gene matches. CDR3: CASSFYTGDLYF. In nucleotides, the CDR3 is TGTGCCAGCAGCTTTTATACAGGGGATCTGTACTTC.

V usage is TRBV7-9 and J usage is TRBJ1-6; no firm D call. The CDR3 extends over 15 amino acids. Germline CDR1 and CDR2: SEHNR and FQNEAQ (reference sequence). V lost 3 bases and J lost 8, with 14 bases in between. This CDR3 is CASSLTSVSYSPLHF. The DNA for the CDR3 is TGTGCCAGCAGCTTGACAAGTGTTTCGTATTCACCCCTCCACTTT.

The chain links TRBV5-6 to TRBJ2-5; D is possibly TRBD2 (7 bases). The V and J ends lost 4 bases and 5 bases respectively, with 21 bases between them. The germline CDR1 and CDR2 sequences are SGHDT and YYEEEE. The CDR3 is 16 residues long. The CDR3 loop reads CASSLPDRGGLETQYF. CDR3 in DNA: TGTGCCAGCAGCCTCCCCGATAGGGGGGGCCTGGAGACCCAGTACTTC.

The rearrangement uses TRBV7-2 and TRBJ1-2, with no clear D. In germline, CDR1 is SGHTA, CDR2 FQGNSA. V lost 1 base to trimming and J lost 4 bases, with 16 bases between them. The CDR3 has 16 amino acids. Written as DNA, the CDR3 is TGTGCCAGCAGCTTAGTGGCCTGGGGATGGACCTATGGCTACACCTTC. Residues: CASSLVAWGWTYGYTF.

This rearrangement joins TRBV21-1 to TRBJ1-1; the D call in the table, TRBD1, was not verified against the DNA. TRBV21-1 is reported as a pseudogene. The CDR3 loop spans 19 amino acids. The DNA for the CDR3 is TGTGCCAGCAGCCGTTCGGAGGGCGGGACAGGGGACGTGAACACTGAAGCTTTCTTT. Its protein is CASSRSEGGTGDVNTEAFF.

The gene calls are TRBV28 and TRBJ2-3; the D is unclear. The CDR3 is 12 residues long. Germline CDR1 and CDR2: MDHEN and SYDVKM. Deletions cut 3 bases from V and 4 bases from J, with 5 bases between. The CDR3 region has the DNA TGTGCCAGCAGTTTCCAGGCAGATACGCAGTATTTT. Translation: CASSFQADTQYF. The variable domain in full, completed from reference TRBV28 and TRBJ2-3, reads DVKVTQSSRYLVKRTGEKVFLECVQDMDHENMFWYRQDPGLGLRLIYFSYDVKMKEKGDIPEGYSVSREKKERFSLILESASTNQTSMYLCASSFQADTQYFGPGTRLTVL.

The chain employs TRBV25-1 and TRBJ2-6, with TRBD2 as a possible D gene (5 bases). With 2 bases removed from V and 0 bases from J, the gap between germline ends came to 11 bases. This CDR3 comprises 17 residues. Germline CDR1 reads MGHDK; CDR2 reads SYGVNS. The CDR3 DNA reads as TGTGCCAGCAGTGAAGGACTCAACCGCTCTGGGGCCAACGTCCTGACTTTC. Its translation is CASSEGLNRSGANVLTF.

The chain joins TRBV10-1 to TRBJ2-2; D unclear. The CDR3 is 13 amino acids. From germline, CDR1 is WNHNN and CDR2 SYGVQD (reference sequence). Trimming cost V 6 bases and J 1 base, with 6 bases left between them. DNA for the CDR3: TGCGCCAGCAGAAACATGAACACCGGGGAGCTGTTTTTT. Translating it yields CASRNMNTGELFF.

The chain couples TRBV7-9 to TRBJ2-1, with a tentative D call TRBD2 (6 bases). The CDR3 is 17 amino acids. Germline V gene data show CDR1 as SEHNR and CDR2 as FQNEAQ (reference sequence). Between the trimmed V and J ends, which lost 3 bases and 10 bases, there was a span of 25 bases. The DNA of the CDR3 is TGTGCCAGCAGCTTCCCGAGGGGAAGGACAAACGGAGGGGAGCAGTTCTTC. This encodes CASSFPRGRTNGGEQFF.

The chain is built from TRBV7-2 and TRBJ1-4; unclear D gene. Looked up from germline, CDR1 is SGHTA and CDR2 is FQGNSA. The V gene lost 5 bases and the J gene lost 6 bases, with 13 bases spanning the gap. The CDR3 has 14 amino acids. CDR3 nucleotide sequence: TGTGCCAGCAGCCCGCGTCCCTTGTATGAAAAACTGTTTTTT. It yields the protein CASSPRPLYEKLFF.

The chain employs TRBV4-2 and TRBJ2-2; TRBD1 or TRBD2 may be the D gene (5 bases each). Deletions cut 3 bases from V and 8 bases from J, with 22 bases between. Germline-derived CDR1 and CDR2 are LGHNA and YNFKEQ. The CDR3 totals 17 residues. The CDR3 sequence is CASSQALGDPSTGELFF. For the CDR3, the DNA is TGTGCCAGCAGCCAGGCCCTTGGGGACCCCTCTACGGGGGAGCTGTTTTTT.

The CDR3 loop is CASSTPGQGINTIYF. Here the CDR3 DNA reads TGTGCCAGCAGCACCCCGGGACAGGGGATAAACACCATATATTTT. The chain combines TRBV7-6 with TRBJ1-3, with 10 nucleotides matching TRBD1. V was clipped by 5 bases and J by 6 bases; unmatched bases: 7. Germline CDR1 SGHVS, CDR2 FNYEAQ. The CDR3 loop spans 15 amino acids.

The gene calls are TRBV6-6 and TRBJ2-1; tentatively, D is TRBD2 (6 bases). V lost 6 bases and J lost 6, with 21 bases in between. CDR1 is MNHNY and CDR2 is SVGAGI in the germline V gene (reference sequence). The CDR3 sequence is 16 residues long. DNA for the CDR3: TGTGCCAGCAGCCGACTGCGGGGCCGAGAGGGCAATGAGCAGTTCTTC. This codes for CASSRLRGREGNEQFF.

This chain connects TRBV5-1 to TRBJ2-5; 9 bases align to TRBD2. Per the germline V gene, CDR1 is SGHRS and CDR2 is YFSETQ. This CDR3 has 16 amino acids. V lost 1 base to trimming and J lost 4 bases; unmatched junction nucleotides: 8. The CDR3: CASSLIGGGAGETQYF. CDR3 coding DNA: TGCGCCAGCAGCTTGATAGGCGGGGGGGCAGGAGAGACCCAGTACTTC.

The chain recombines TRBV4-2 with TRBJ1-6, with D possibly TRBD1 on 5 matching bases. Germline V gene lookup returns CDR1 LGHNA and CDR2 YNFKEQ. This CDR3 contains 17 residues. Trimming removed 5 bases at V and 2 bases at J, with 16 bases between. This CDR3 is CASSLASRGAYNSPLHF. CDR3 DNA: TGTGCCAGCAGCTTGGCTTCCCGGGGCGCCTATAATTCACCCCTCCACTTT.

This clone was found a few times. The J gene is TRBJ2-7, the V gene TRBV5-1; no definite D call. Per germline, CDR1 SGHRS and CDR2 YFSETQ. The CDR3 contains 15 residues. V lost 1 base and J lost 0, with 11 bases in between. The CDR3 spells CASSLNRPLSYEQYF. DNA of the CDR3: TGCGCCAGCAGCTTGAATAGACCCCTCTCCTACGAGCAGTACTTC.

This clone was seen once. The rearrangement uses TRBV2 and TRBJ2-3; 11 nucleotides match TRBD2. Looked up from germline, CDR1 is SNHLY and CDR2 is FYNNEI. This CDR3 has 14 amino acids. V lost 10 bases and J lost 3; bases outside the gene matches: 6. CDR3 sequence reads: CATQLAGVTDTQYF. The CDR3 bases are TGTGCCACCCAACTAGCGGGAGTTACAGATACGCAGTATTTT.

The chain is built from TRBV6-5 and TRBJ1-6, with 10 bases matching TRBD1. V lost 6 bases, J lost 7 bases, and 6 bases stayed unmatched. The germline CDR1 and CDR2 sequences are MNHEY and SVGAGI. This CDR3 is 15 amino acids long. CDR3 in DNA: TGTGCCAGCAGGTGGGAGACAGGGGGCAATTCACCCCTCCACTTT. Residues: CASRWETGGNSPLHF.

The rearrangement joins TRBV14 to TRBJ1-3, with 7 nucleotides matching TRBD1. V shed 5 bases and J 0 bases; nucleotides not matched to a gene: 7. This CDR3 has 16 amino acids. Germline V gives CDR1 SGHDN, CDR2 FVKESK. The CDR3 spells CASSNQQGISGNTIYF. Here the CDR3 DNA reads TGTGCCAGCAGCAATCAACAGGGGATCTCTGGAAACACCATATATTTT.

V is TRBV7-2 and J is TRBJ1-2; 7 nucleotides line up with TRBD1. The ends lost 5 bases at V and 4 bases at J; junction bases unmatched: 4. Germline V gene lookup returns CDR1 SGHTA and CDR2 FQGNSA. The CDR3 length is 13 residues. CDR3 amino acids: CASSPGQSYGYTF. In DNA form, the CDR3 reads TGTGCCAGCAGCCCGGGACAGTCCTATGGCTACACCTTC.

The chain employs TRBV27 and TRBJ2-3; no clear D. Germline CDR1 MNHEY, CDR2 SMNVEV (reference sequence). The CDR3 length is 11 residues. V gave up 7 bases and J gave up 7 bases, with 9 bases separating them. The CDR3 nucleotides read TGTGCCAGCACCCTAGGTCATACGCAGTATTTT. Encoded protein: CASTLGHTQYF.

The chain is built from TRBV7-2 and TRBJ2-7; weak D call: TRBD1 (6 bases). V shed 0 bases and J shed 3 bases, with 12 bases lying between them. Germline lookup yields CDR1 SGHTA and CDR2 FQGNSA. The CDR3 totals 15 residues. CDR3 sequence reads: CASSLAIRTDYEQYF. CDR3 nucleotides: TGTGCCAGCAGCTTAGCGATCCGGACAGACTACGAGCAGTACTTC.

V usage is TRBV5-6 and J usage is TRBJ2-2; weak D call: TRBD2 (7 bases). Between the trimmed V and J ends, which lost 6 bases and 3 bases, there was a span of 18 bases. Germline loops: CDR1 SGHDT, CDR2 YYEEEE. The CDR3 loop spans 16 amino acids. Here the CDR3 DNA reads TGTGCCAGCATTCGAGGGGGGGGAACCCACACCGGGGAGCTGTTTTTT. It is translated as CASIRGGGTHTGELFF.

This CDR3 reads CASSLGSDRGSYNEQFF. CDR3 DNA sequence: TGTGCCAGCAGCTTAGGCTCCGACAGGGGCTCCTACAATGAGCAGTTCTTC. V and J are TRBV11-2 and TRBJ2-1; 8 nucleotides match TRBD1. This CDR3 region has 17 residues. Germline V lookup: CDR1 SGHAT, CDR2 FQNNGV. Germline trimming cut 1 base from V and 0 bases from J; bases unmatched to any gene: 5.

The rearrangement uses TRBV10-3 and TRBJ2-5, with TRBD2 matching over 7 bases. The CDR3 consists of 14 residues. V lost 6 bases, J lost 2 bases, and 6 bases stayed unmatched. Germline assignment: CDR1 ENHRY and CDR2 SYGVKD. The CDR3 DNA follows: TGTGCCATCAGCGACAGCGGGAAGCAAGAGACCCAGTACTTC. Protein sequence: CAISDSGKQETQYF.

This chain connects TRBV5-1 to TRBJ1-5, with TRBD1 matching 9 bases. The germline gives CDR1 SGHRS, CDR2 YFSETQ. CDR3 length: 15 residues. The ends lost 3 bases at V and 6 bases at J; junction bases unmatched: 7. CDR3: CASSSTGGDAQPQHF. DNA of the CDR3: TGCGCCAGCAGCTCAACAGGGGGCGACGCTCAGCCCCAGCATTTT.

The rearrangement joins TRBV5-8 to TRBJ1-4; D ambiguous. CDR3 size: 13 residues. V lost 0 bases and J 14 bases, leaving 14 bases between the germline ends. Germline CDR1 reads SGHTS; CDR2 reads YDEGEE. CDR3: CASSLGPQRVLFF. The CDR3 DNA is TGTGCCAGCAGCTTGGGCCCCCAAAGGGTTCTGTTTTTT.